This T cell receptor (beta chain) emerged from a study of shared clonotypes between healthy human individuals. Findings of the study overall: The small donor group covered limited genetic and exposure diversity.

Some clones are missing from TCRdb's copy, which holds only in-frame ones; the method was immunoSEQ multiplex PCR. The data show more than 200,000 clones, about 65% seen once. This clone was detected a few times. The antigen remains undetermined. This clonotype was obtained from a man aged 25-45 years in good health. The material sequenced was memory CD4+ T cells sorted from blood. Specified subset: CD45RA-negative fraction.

CDR3 loop: CASSGGLAGWNEQFF. The CDR3 DNA is TGTGCCAGCAGCGGGGGACTAGCGGGATGGAATGAGCAGTTCTTC. This chain uses TRBV5-8 with TRBJ2-1, with TRBD2 matching over 13 bases. Germline values: CDR1 SGHTS, CDR2 YDEGEE. The CDR3 runs 15 residues. Trimming at V came to 4 bases and at J to 7 bases, leaving 5 bases not matched to a gene.